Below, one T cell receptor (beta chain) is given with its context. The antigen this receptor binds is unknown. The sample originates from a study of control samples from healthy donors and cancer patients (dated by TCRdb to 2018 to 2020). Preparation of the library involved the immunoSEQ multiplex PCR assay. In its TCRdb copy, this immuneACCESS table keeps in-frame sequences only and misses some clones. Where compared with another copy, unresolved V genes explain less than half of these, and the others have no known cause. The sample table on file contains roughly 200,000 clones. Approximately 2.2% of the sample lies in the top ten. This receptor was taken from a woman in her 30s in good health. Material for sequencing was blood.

The CDR3 region: CASSRGDTFEEQYF. The sequenced DNA is TGTGCCAGCAGCCGAGGCGATACCTTTGAGGAGCAGTACTTC. The chain employs TRBV7-9 and TRBJ2-7; no confident D gene assignment can be made. The CDR3 runs 14 amino acids, cysteine and phenylalanine included. The only DNA kept is the CDR3, 42 bases in frame from the first base. Based on the germline V gene (reference sequence), the CDR1 and CDR2 sequences are SEHNR and FQNEAQ. Cut back by 5 bases and 7 bases, the V and J ends lie 18 bases apart.